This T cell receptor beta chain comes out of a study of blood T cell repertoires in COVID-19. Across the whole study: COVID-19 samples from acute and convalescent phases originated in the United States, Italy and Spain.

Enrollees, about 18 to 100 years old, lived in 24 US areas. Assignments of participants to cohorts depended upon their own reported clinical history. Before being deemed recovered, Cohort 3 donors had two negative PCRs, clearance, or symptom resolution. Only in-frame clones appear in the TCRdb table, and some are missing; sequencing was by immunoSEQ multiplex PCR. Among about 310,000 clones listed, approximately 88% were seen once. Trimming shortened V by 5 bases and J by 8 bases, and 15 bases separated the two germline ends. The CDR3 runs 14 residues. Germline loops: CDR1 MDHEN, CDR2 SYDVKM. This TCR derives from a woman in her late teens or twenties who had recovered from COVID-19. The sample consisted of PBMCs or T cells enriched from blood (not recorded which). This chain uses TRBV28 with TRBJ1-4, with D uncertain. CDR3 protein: CASSPPGLREKLFF. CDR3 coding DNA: TGTGCCAGCAGTCCCCCAGGCCTTAGGGAAAAACTGTTTTTT. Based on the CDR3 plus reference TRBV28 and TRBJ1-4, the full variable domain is DVKVTQSSRYLVKRTGEKVFLECVQDMDHENMFWYRQDPGLGLRLIYFSYDVKMKEKGDIPEGYSVSREKKERFSLILESASTNQTSMYLCASSPPGLREKLFFGSGTQLSVL.